The sequence of this T cell receptor beta chain was determined in a study of monozygotic twins with inflammatory bowel disease. Germline-derived CDR1 and CDR2 are MNHEY and SMNVEV (reference sequence). The CDR3 loop spans 15 amino acids. For each CDR3 protein, TCRdb gives one entry from its re-call of the 5' RACE reads, without DNA. The sample holds roughly 200,000 distinct CDR3 sequences. The rearrangement joins TRBV27 to TRBJ2-7; TCRdb lists TRBD1, though no DNA is available to test this call. The sequenced material came from blood. The source of this sequence is a human donor with ulcerative colitis or Crohn's disease, or a healthy co-twin of an affected twin (not recorded which). The CDR3 protein is CASSPLGGPYYEQYF.